The 20 T cell receptor beta chains listed next were all sequenced from one sample in a study of blood T cell repertoires in COVID-19. Produced via immunoSEQ multiplex PCR; TCRdb's table is partial and in-frame only. The repertoire has a few hundred thousand clones, around 90% of them found once; the top ten carry roughly 2.2%. The sequenced sample consisted of peripheral blood. The receptors were sampled from a man between 50 and 59 years old with acute or convalescent COVID-19.

The chain has TRBV5-1 and TRBJ1-4, with TRBD1 matching 8 bases. The CDR3 is 14 residues long. V was pared by 5 bases and J by 11 bases, with 11 bases of the junction left unmatched. Germline V gene data show CDR1 as SGHRS and CDR2 as YFSETQ. The DNA of the CDR3 is TGCGCCAGCAGTTTGACGGGACAGGACGGGAAACTGTTTTTT. Protein: CASSLTGQDGKLFF.

The CDR3 sequence is CASRPPARGGGETQYF. The CDR3 DNA is TGTGCCAGCAGGCCCCCTGCGCGGGGGGGCGGGGAGACCCAGTACTTC. The J gene is TRBJ2-5, the V gene TRBV3-1 (or the pseudogene TRBV3-2), with TRBD2 matching over 9 bases. CDR1 is LGHDT and CDR2 is YNNKEL in the germline V gene (reference sequence). The CDR3 is 16 amino acids. With 6 bases clipped from V and 5 bases from J, the junction kept 13 bases outside the gene matches.

In DNA form, the CDR3 reads TGTGCCAGCAGTGAACAAGGGATAGGGGCTACAGATACGCAGTATTTT. Its protein is CASSEQGIGATDTQYF. The chain joins TRBV2 to TRBJ2-3; a possible D gene is TRBD1 (5 bases). CDR1 is SNHLY, CDR2 FYNNEI, per germline. V lost 2 bases and J lost 3, with 15 bases in between. The length of the CDR3 is 16 residues.

This clone was recorded only once. CDR3 loop: CARAQLAGGPSEQFF. Written as DNA, the CDR3 is TGTGCCAGGGCGCAACTAGCGGGGGGGCCAAGTGAGCAGTTCTTC. This sequence joins TRBV7-3 and TRBJ2-1; TRBD2 aligns across 13 bases. The CDR3 covers 15 residues. The V segment lost 9 bases and the J segment 9 bases; nucleotides outside the gene matches: 11. Germline V gene sequence: CDR1 SGHTA, CDR2 FQGTGA.

This clone was seen a few times. The chain is built from TRBV7-9 and TRBJ1-2; 8 bases agree with TRBD1. This CDR3 spans 12 amino acids. V shed 11 bases and J 7 bases; nucleotides not matched to a gene: 9. The germline V gene has CDR1 SEHNR and CDR2 FQNEAQ (reference sequence). In DNA, the CDR3 is TGTGCCTCAGACAGGGGAAAGACTGGCTACACCTTC. Its protein product is CASDRGKTGYTF.

The rearrangement links TRBV7-9 to TRBJ1-3; D is perhaps TRBD1 (6 bases). The CDR3 is 15 amino acids. The V gene lost 4 bases and the J gene lost 3 bases, with 13 bases spanning the gap. Germline V gene lookup returns CDR1 SEHNR and CDR2 FQNEAQ (reference sequence). CDR3 sequence: CASSSSGAHGNTIYF. The CDR3 DNA sequence: TGTGCCAGCAGCTCCTCAGGGGCTCATGGAAACACCATATATTTT.

This chain joins TRBV18 and TRBJ2-5; 8 bases align to TRBD1. J lost 5 bases, V lost 6 bases, and 8 bases had no gene match. The CDR3 has 14 amino acids. CDR1 is KGHSH, CDR2 LQKENI, per germline. The CDR3 sequence: CASSQRTGTETQYF. Here the CDR3 DNA reads TGTGCCAGCTCTCAGAGGACAGGGACGGAGACCCAGTACTTC. Supplemented by reference TRBV18 and TRBJ2-5, the full variable domain reads NAGVMQNPRHLVRRRGQEARLRCSPMKGHSHVYWYRQLPEEGLKFMVYLQKENIIDESGMPKERFSAEFPKEGPSILRIQQVVRGDSAAYFCASSQRTGTETQYFGPGTRLLVL.

The V gene is TRBV7-9, the J gene TRBJ1-4; 7 bases are a match to TRBD1. The J segment lost 1 base and the V segment lost 5 bases, leaving 7 bases of the junction unmatched. This CDR3 is built from 16 residues. Germline CDR1 reads SEHNR; CDR2 reads FQNEAQ (reference sequence). CDR3 bases: TGTGCCAGCAGCCTCGGGACAGTTGGAACTAATGAAAAACTGTTTTTT. Encoded protein: CASSLGTVGTNEKLFF.

The V call is TRBV6-5, the J call TRBJ1-2; D is unclear. From germline, CDR1 is MNHEY and CDR2 SVGAGI. With 5 bases removed from V and 7 bases from J, the gap between germline ends came to 17 bases. The CDR3 runs to 14 residues. In DNA, the CDR3 is TGTGCCAGCAGTATCCAGGCGAGAGCAGGTGGCTACACCTTC. This encodes CASSIQARAGGYTF.

V is TRBV5-5 and J is TRBJ1-3; D is unresolved. V was clipped by 5 bases and J by 0 bases, with 9 bases between them. The CDR3 has 14 residues. Looked up from germline, CDR1 is SGHKS and CDR2 is YYEKEE (reference sequence). This CDR3 reads CASSSASSGNTIYF. CDR3 sequence (DNA): TGTGCCAGCAGTTCAGCTAGCTCTGGAAACACCATATATTTT.

This clone was seen a handful of times. This chain links TRBV30 with TRBJ1-6; 7 positions match TRBD1. The trim removed 5 bases at V and 6 bases at J, leaving 7 bases unmatched. This CDR3 spans 14 amino acids. Germline CDR1 reads GTSNPN; CDR2 reads SVGIG (reference sequence). CDR3 in amino acids: CAWARDSRNSPLHF. The CDR3, as DNA: TGTGCCTGGGCTAGGGACAGCCGTAATTCACCCCTCCACTTT.

The CDR3 coding sequence is TGTGCCTGGAGTGTAGGGACAGGGACCTATGGCTACACCTTC. Translating gives CAWSVGTGTYGYTF. V gene TRBV30 combines with J gene TRBJ1-2, with 9 positions matching TRBD1. With V trimmed by 0 bases and J by 4 bases, 3 bases remained unmatched. The CDR3 is 14 residues long. Germline loops: CDR1 GTSNPN, CDR2 SVGIG (reference sequence). Complete variable domain (other parts from reference TRBV30 and TRBJ1-2): SQTIHQWPATLVQPVGSPLSLECTVEGTSNPNLYWYRQAAGRGLQLLFYSVGIGQISSEVPQNLSASRPQDRQFILSSKKLLLSDSGFYLCAWSVGTGTYGYTFGSGTRLTVV.

The CDR3 protein is CASSLEGAGGVAGANVLTF. The CDR3 nucleotides read TGTGCCAGCAGCTTAGAGGGGGCAGGGGGAGTAGCTGGGGCCAACGTCCTGACTTTC. The chain recombines TRBV7-9 with TRBJ2-6, with 7 bases lining up with TRBD1. The germline CDR1 and CDR2 sequences are SEHNR and FQNEAQ (reference sequence). The V segment lost 1 base and the J segment 2 bases; nucleotides outside the gene matches: 11. CDR3 size: 19 residues.

The chain joins TRBV6-5 to TRBJ2-2; 8 nucleotides agree with TRBD1. Trimming removed 6 bases from V and 7 bases from J; junction bases left unmatched: 10. In germline, CDR1 is MNHEY, CDR2 SVGAGI. CDR3 length: 15 amino acids. CDR3 sequence: CASRPSRGLGGELFF. CDR3 nucleotide sequence: TGTGCCAGCAGGCCCTCCAGGGGGCTGGGCGGGGAGCTGTTTTTT.

The J gene is TRBJ1-1, the V gene TRBV18; the match to TRBD1 covers 9 bases. In germline, CDR1 is KGHSH, CDR2 LQKENI. With V trimmed by 2 bases and J by 9 bases, 7 bases remained unmatched. This CDR3 comprises 14 residues. CDR3 bases: TGTGCCAGCTCACCATCCCTGGGACAGGGTAAAGCTTTCTTT. Amino acid sequence: CASSPSLGQGKAFF.

CDR3 DNA sequence: TGTGCCAGCAGTGGCACAGGGCCGACCACAGATACGCAGTATTTT. This codes for CASSGTGPTTDTQYF. The rearrangement joins TRBV2 to TRBJ2-3, with a weak D call TRBD1 (6 bases). CDR1 and CDR2 from the germline V gene are SNHLY and FYNNEI. V shed 4 bases and J shed 2 bases, with 13 bases lying between them. The CDR3 runs 15 residues.

This clone came up once. This chain uses TRBV10-3 with TRBJ1-2, with D hard to call. Germline assignment: CDR1 ENHRY and CDR2 SYGVKD. CDR3 size: 12 residues. Trimming pared 2 bases from V and 6 bases from J, leaving 7 bases between. The CDR3 coding sequence is TGTGCCATCAGTGAGGGAGGAGATGGCTACACCTTC. Its protein is CAISEGGDGYTF.

The V call is TRBV19, the J call TRBJ1-4, with a tentative D call TRBD1 (5 bases). V dropped 9 bases and J dropped 2 bases, with 22 bases sitting between them. The CDR3 spans 17 residues. CDR1 LNHDA and CDR2 SQIVND come from the germline V gene (reference sequence). CDR3 coding DNA: TGTGCCAGCACGATCGTCGCCGGCGGGGCGACTAATGAAAAACTGTTTTTT. Amino acid sequence: CASTIVAGGATNEKLFF.

The genes are TRBV9 and TRBJ2-3; D call uncertain. Germline V gene lookup returns CDR1 SGDLS and CDR2 YYNGEE. The length of the CDR3 is 14 residues. V was shortened by 0 bases and J by 10 bases, with 15 bases between the two germline ends. The CDR3 region is CASSVVPLAEAQYF. DNA of the CDR3: TGTGCCAGCAGCGTAGTCCCCCTGGCCGAGGCGCAGTATTTT.

The V and J genes are TRBV5-6 and TRBJ1-5; TRBD1 agrees at 12 bases. The CDR3 runs 15 residues. Trimming removed 0 bases from V and 5 bases from J; junction bases left unmatched: 0. From germline, CDR1 is SGHDT and CDR2 YYEEEE. In DNA, the CDR3 is TGTGCCAGCAGCTTGGGGGACAGGGGGCATCAGCCCCAGCATTTT. Protein product: CASSLGDRGHQPQHF.